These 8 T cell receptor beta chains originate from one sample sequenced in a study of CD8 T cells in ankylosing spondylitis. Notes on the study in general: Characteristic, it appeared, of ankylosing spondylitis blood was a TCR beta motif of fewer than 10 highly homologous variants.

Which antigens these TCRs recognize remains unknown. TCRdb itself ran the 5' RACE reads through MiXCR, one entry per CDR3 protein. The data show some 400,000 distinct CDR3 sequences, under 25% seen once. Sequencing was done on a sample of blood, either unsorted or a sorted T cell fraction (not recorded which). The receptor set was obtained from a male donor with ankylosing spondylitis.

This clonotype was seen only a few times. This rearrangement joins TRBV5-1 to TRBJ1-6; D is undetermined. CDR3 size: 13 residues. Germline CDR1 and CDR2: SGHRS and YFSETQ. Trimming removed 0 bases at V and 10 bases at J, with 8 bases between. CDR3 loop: CASSLAGLSPLHF. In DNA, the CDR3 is TGCGCCAGCAGCTTGGCGGGTCTCTCACCCCTCCACTTT.

The CDR3 reads CASSYSAREQFF. In DNA form, the CDR3 reads TGTGCCAGCAGTTACTCGGCGAGGGAGCAGTTCTTC. The chain joins TRBV6-2 or TRBV6-3 to TRBJ2-1; D is ambiguous. This CDR3 is 12 amino acids long. The V gene's germline CDR1 is MNHEY and CDR2 SVGEGT. V lost 0 bases and J lost 10, with 7 bases in between.

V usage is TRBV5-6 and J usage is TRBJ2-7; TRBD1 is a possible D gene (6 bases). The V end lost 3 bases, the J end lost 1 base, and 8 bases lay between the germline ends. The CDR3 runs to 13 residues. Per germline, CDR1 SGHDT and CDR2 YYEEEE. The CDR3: CASSYRDSYEQYF. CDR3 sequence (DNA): TGTGCCAGCAGCTACAGGGATTCCTACGAGCAGTACTTC.

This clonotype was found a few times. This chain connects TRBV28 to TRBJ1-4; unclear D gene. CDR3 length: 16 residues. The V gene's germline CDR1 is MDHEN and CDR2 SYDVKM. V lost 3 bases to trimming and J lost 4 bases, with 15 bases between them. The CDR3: CASSFGLGSVNEKLFF. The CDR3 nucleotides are TGTGCCAGCAGTTTCGGGTTGGGGAGTGTTAATGAAAAACTGTTTTTT.

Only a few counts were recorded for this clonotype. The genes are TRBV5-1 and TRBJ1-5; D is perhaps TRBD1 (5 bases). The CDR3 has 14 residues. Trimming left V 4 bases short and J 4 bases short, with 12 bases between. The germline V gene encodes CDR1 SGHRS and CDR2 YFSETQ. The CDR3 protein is CASSPDSENQPQHF. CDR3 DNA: TGCGCCAGCAGCCCAGACAGCGAAAATCAGCCCCAGCATTTT.

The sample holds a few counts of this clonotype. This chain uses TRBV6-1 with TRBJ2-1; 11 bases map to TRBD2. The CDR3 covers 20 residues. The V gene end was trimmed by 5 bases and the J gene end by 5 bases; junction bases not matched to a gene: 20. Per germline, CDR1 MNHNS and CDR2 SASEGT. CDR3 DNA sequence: TGTGCCAGCAGTAAGCCTTTGTCACTAGCGGGGGTCCCTAAAGACAATGAGCAGTTCTTC. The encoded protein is CASSKPLSLAGVPKDNEQFF.

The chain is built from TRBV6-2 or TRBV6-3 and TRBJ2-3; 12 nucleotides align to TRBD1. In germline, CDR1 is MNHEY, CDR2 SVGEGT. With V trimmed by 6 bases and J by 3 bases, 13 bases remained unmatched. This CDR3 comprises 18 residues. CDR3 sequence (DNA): TGTGCCAGCAGCTCTGGGACAGGGGGCGCGAGGAGGACAGATACGCAGTATTTT. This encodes CASSSGTGGARRTDTQYF.

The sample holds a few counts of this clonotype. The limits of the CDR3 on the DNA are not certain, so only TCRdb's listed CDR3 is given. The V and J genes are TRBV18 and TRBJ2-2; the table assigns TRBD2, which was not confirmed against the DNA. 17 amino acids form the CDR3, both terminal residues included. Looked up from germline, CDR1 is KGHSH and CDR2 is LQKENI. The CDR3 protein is CASSPDPSGYTGELFFF.